Below, one T cell receptor beta chain is given with its context. Resections that were taken during corrective heart surgery supplied the thymus tissue. This record comes from a study of human thymus T cells. Per the germline V gene, CDR1 is SGHTA and CDR2 is FQGNSA. The CDR3 length is 14 residues. V trimming: 4 bases; J trimming: 6 bases; junction bases outside the gene matches: 2. Libraries were prepared by immunoSEQ multiplex PCR; TCRdb keeps only in-frame clonotypes and omits some of them. Of some 120,000 clones listed, about 93% were seen once; the top ten hold around 0.024%. The chain couples TRBV7-2 to TRBJ2-2; TRBD2 aligns across 10 bases. The source is a boy younger than two with a congenital heart defect but otherwise immunologically healthy. Sequencing was performed on thymus tissue. This CDR3 reads CASSSGLAAGELFF. In DNA, the CDR3 is TGTGCCAGCAGCTCCGGACTAGCGGCCGGGGAGCTGTTTTTT.